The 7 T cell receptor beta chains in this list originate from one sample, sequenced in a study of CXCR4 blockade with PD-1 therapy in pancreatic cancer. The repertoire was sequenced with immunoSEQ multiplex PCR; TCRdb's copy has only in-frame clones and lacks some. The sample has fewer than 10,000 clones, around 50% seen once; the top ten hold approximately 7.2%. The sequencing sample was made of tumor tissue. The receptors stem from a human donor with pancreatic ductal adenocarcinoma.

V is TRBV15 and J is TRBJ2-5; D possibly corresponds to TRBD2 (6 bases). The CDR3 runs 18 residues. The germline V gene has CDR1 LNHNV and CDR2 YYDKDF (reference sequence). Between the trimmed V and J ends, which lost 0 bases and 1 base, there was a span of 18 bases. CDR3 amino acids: CATSRDKGGSGPQETQYF. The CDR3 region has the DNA TGTGCCACCAGCAGAGATAAGGGAGGCTCAGGACCCCAAGAGACCCAGTACTTC.

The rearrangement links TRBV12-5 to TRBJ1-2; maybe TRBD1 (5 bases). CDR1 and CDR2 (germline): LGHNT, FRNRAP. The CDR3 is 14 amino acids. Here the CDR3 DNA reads TGTGCCAGCACCCAGGGATCGGGTTCTTATGGCTACACCTTC. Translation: CASTQGSGSYGYTF.

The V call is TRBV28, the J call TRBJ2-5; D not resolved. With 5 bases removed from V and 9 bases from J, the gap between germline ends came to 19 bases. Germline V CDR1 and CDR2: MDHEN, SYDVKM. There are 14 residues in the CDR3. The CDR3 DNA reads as TGTGCCAGCAGTGCCCGCAAATTCAGTACGCCCCAGTACTTC. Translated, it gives CASSARKFSTPQYF. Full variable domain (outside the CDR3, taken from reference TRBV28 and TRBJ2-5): DVKVTQSSRYLVKRTGEKVFLECVQDMDHENMFWYRQDPGLGLRLIYFSYDVKMKEKGDIPEGYSVSREKKERFSLILESASTNQTSMYLCASSARKFSTPQYFGPGTRLLVL.

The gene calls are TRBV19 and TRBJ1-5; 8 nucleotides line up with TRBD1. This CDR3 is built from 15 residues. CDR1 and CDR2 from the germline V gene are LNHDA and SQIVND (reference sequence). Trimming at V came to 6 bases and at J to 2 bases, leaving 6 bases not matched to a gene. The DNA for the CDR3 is TGTGCCAGTAGGGACAGGGAACGCGGCAATCAGCCCCAGCATTTT. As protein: CASRDRERGNQPQHF. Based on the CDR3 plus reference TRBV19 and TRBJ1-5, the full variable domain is DGGITQSPKYLFRKEGQNVTLSCEQNLNHDAMYWYRQDPGQGLRLIYYSQIVNDFQKGDIAEGYSVSREKKESFPLTVTSAQKNPTAFYLCASRDRERGNQPQHFGDGTRLSIL.

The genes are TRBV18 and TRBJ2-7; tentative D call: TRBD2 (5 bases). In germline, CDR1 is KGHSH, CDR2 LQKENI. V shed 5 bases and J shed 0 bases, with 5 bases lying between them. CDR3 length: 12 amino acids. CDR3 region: CASSGSSYEQYF. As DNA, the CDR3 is TGTGCCAGCTCAGGGAGCTCCTACGAGCAGTACTTC.

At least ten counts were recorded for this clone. The chain's CDR3 is CASSYSSETVDNYGYTF. The DNA of the CDR3 is TGTGCCAGCAGTTACTCGTCCGAGACCGTGGATAACTATGGCTACACCTTC. This chain uses TRBV6-8 with TRBJ1-2; the D is unclear. The CDR3 has 17 residues. Germline CDR1 is MNHGY and CDR2 is SAAAGT. V was pared by 0 bases and J by 1 base, with 15 bases between.

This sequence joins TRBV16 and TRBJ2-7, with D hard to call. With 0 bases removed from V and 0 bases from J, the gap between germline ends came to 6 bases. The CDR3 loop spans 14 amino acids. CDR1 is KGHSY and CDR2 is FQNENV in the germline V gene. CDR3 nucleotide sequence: TGTGCCAGCAGCCAATCTACCAACTCCTACGAGCAGTACTTC. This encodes CASSQSTNSYEQYF.